This TCR beta chain comes out of a study of early T cells in non-severe SARS-CoV-2 infection. The germline V gene encodes CDR1 SGHVS and CDR2 FNYEAQ. The CDR3 loop spans 16 amino acids. V lost 4 bases to trimming and J lost 6 bases; unmatched junction nucleotides: 8. MiXCR, applied by TCRdb to the 5' RACE reads, yields one record per CDR3 protein. The table lists about 61,000 distinct CDR3 sequences, about 11% of them singletons. The sequencing here drew on whole blood, taken at baseline. This receptor was identified in an adult who was a healthcare worker with PCR-confirmed SARS-CoV-2 infection or an uninfected control (not recorded which). The donor label of this sample is uncertain. The rearrangement uses TRBV7-6 and TRBJ2-2; 10 nucleotides agree with TRBD1. CDR3 residues: CASSSSVGQGAGELFF. The CDR3 bases are TGTGCCAGCAGCTCCAGCGTTGGACAGGGGGCCGGGGAGCTGTTTTTT. Drawing the rest from reference TRBV7-6 and TRBJ2-2, the complete variable domain is GAGVSQSPRYKVTKRGQDVALRCDPISGHVSLYWYRQALGQGPEFLTYFNYEAQQDKSGLPNDRFSAERPEGSISTLTIQRTEQRDSAMYRCASSSSVGQGAGELFFGEGSRLTVL.